This TCR beta chain comes out of a study of molecular identifiers for immune sequencing clone quantification. Looking at the study overall: In replicates, RNA from 20,000 or 100,000 naive CD8 cells was split five ways, four sequenced.

From the PCR reads, TCRdb called clonotypes with MiXCR, one entry per CDR3 protein. The sample has 60,000 to 70,000 distinct CDR3 sequences, around 20% seen once. There are many counts of this clonotype. CDR1 is MDHEN and CDR2 is SYDVKM in the germline V gene. The CDR3 has 12 amino acids. V gave up 2 bases and J gave up 7 bases; unmatched junction bases: 2. Naive CD8 libraries came from approximately 20,000 to 980,000 sorted cells with 10%, 30% or 50% RNA. The sequence was obtained from a human donor in good health. Some libraries in this study had Jurkat cell RNA spiked in. Input material: naive CD8+ T cells from blood, with Jurkat cell RNA spiked in. The subset denotes: FACS-sorted CD8+CD4-CCR7+CD45RA+ naive T cells. The chain recombines TRBV28 with TRBJ2-7; 7 bases are shared with TRBD1. The CDR3 reads CASSLRGLEQYF. CDR3 DNA: TGTGCCAGCAGTTTAAGGGGGCTGGAGCAGTACTTC.